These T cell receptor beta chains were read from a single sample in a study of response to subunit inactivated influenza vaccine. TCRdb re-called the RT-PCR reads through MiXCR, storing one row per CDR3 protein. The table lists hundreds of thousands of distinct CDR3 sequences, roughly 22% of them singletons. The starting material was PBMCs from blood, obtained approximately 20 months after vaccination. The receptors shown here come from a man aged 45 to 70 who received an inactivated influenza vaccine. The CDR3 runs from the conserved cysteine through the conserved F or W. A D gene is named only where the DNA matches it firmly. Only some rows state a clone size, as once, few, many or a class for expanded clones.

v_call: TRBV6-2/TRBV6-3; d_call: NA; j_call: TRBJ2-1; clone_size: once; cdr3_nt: TGTGCCAGCAGACCAGGGGGGGGGCGTCGCCGTGGCTCCTACAATGAGCAGTTATTC; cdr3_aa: CASRPGGGRRRGSYNEQLF
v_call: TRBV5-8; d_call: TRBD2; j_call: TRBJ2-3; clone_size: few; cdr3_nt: TGTGCCAGCAGCGCCGGGACTAGCCCGTCTGTCCCAGATACGCAGTATTTT; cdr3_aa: CASSAGTSPSVPDTQYF
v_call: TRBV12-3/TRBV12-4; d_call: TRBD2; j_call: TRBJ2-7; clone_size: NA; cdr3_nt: TGTGCCAGCAGTACCCAGACTAGCGGGAGTCCATACGAGCAGTACTTC; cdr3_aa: CASSTQTSGSPYEQYF
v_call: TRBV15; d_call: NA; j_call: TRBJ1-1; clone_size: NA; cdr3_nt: TGTGCCACCAGCAGACCGGGCCTTCTCACTGACGCTTTCTTT; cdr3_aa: CATSRPGLLTDAFF
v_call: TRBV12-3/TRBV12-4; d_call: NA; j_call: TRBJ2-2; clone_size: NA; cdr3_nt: TGTGCCAGCAGTCGCGGGGGCTACACCGGGGAGCTGTTTTTT; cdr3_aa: CASSRGGYTGELFF
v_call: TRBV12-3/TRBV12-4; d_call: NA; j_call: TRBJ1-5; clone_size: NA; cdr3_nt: TGTGCCAGCAGCGGGGGCGAAGGGACCGAGGAGCCCCAGCATTTT; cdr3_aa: CASSGGEGTEEPQHF
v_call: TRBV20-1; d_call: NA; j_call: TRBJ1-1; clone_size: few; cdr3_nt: TGCAGTGCTAGAATTCTAGGGGGAGCCATGAACACTGAAGCTTTCTTT; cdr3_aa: CSARILGGAMNTEAFF
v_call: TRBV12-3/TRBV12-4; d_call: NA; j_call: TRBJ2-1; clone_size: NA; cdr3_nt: TGTGCCAGCAGTTCGTATGAGCAGTTCTTC; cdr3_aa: CASSSYEQFF
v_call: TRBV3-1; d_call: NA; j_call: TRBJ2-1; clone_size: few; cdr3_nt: TGTGCCAGCAGCCAGGGGGGCTATTACAATGAGCAGTTCTTC; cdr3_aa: CASSQGGYYNEQFF
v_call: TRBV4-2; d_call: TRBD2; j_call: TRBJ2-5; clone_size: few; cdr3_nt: TGTGCCAGCAGCCAAGAATGGCAGGGACTAGCGGGAGGGCGAGAGACCCAGTACTTC; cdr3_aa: CASSQEWQGLAGGRETQYF
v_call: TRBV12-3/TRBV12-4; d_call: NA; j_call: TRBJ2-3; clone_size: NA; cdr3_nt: TGTGCCAGCAGCAGTCGGGACACTATCAGCACAGATACGCAGTATTTT; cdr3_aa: CASSSRDTISTDTQYF
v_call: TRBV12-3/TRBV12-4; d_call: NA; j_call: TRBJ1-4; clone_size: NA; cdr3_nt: TGTGCCAGCAGTTTAAACCAGGGGCGGGTAAAAAAACTGTTTTTT; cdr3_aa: CASSLNQGRVKKLFF
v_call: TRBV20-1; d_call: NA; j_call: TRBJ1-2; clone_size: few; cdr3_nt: TGCAGTGCTAAGGACGGTCTGAACTATGGCTACACCTTC; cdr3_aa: CSAKDGLNYGYTF
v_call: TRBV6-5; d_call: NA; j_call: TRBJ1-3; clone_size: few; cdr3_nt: TGTGCCAGCAGTTACTCGCCACAGCCCCTCTTAAACACCATATATTTT; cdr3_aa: CASSYSPQPLLNTIYF
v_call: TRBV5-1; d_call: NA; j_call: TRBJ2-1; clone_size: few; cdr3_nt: TGCGCCAGCAGCTTGCTAGACTCCTACAATGAGCAGTTCTTC; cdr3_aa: CASSLLDSYNEQFF
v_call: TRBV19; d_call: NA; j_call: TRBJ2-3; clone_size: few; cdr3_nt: TGTGCCAGTAGGTCGGTCATAGGCCCAGATACGCAGTATTTT; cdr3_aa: CASRSVIGPDTQYF
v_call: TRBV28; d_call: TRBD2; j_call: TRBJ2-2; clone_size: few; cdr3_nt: TGTGCCAGCAGTTTAGCGGGAGGGCCGACCGGGGAGCTGTTTTTT; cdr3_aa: CASSLAGGPTGELFF
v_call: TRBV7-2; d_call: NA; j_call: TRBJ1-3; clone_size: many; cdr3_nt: TGTGCCAGCAGCTTATATCACCTCACCACCGGAAACACCATATATTTT; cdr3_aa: CASSLYHLTTGNTIYF
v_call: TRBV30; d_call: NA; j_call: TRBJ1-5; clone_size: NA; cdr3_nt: TGTGCCTGGAGTGTAAGCGGGGTTGGGCAGCCCCAGCATTTT; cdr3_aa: CAWSVSGVGQPQHF
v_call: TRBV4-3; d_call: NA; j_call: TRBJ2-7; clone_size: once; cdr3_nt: TGCGCCAGCAGCCAAGGGACATCCTACGAGCAGTACTTC; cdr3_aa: CASSQGTSYEQYF
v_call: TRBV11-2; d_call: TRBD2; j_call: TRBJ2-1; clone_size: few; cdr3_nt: TGTGCCAGCAGCGTTGGACTAGCGGGGGTCGACGGAAACAATGAGCAGTTCTTC; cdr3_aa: CASSVGLAGVDGNNEQFF
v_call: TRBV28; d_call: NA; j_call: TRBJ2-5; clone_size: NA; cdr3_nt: TGTGCCAGCAGTTCCGTCCAAGTTCTGACCCAGTACTTC; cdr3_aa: CASSSVQVLTQYF
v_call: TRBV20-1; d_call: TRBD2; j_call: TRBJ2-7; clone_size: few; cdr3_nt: TGCAGTGCTCCCCCAGCGGGAGGCTCCGACTACGAGCAGTACTTC; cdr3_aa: CSAPPAGGSDYEQYF
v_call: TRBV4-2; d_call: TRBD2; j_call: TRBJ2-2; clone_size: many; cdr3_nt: TGTGCCAGCAGCCAAGGGGCTAGCGGGAAAACCGGGGAGCTGTTTTTT; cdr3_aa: CASSQGASGKTGELFF
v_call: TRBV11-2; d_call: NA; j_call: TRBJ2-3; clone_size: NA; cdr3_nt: TGTGCCAGCAGCTTAGCCAGGGGGGCAGATACGCAGTATTTT; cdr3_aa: CASSLARGADTQYF
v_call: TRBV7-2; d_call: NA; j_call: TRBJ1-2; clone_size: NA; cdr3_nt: TGTGCCAGCAGCTTATCCCTCAGTGGGAGCCACAACTATGGCTACACCTTC; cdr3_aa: CASSLSLSGSHNYGYTF
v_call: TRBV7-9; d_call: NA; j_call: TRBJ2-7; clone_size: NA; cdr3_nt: TGTGCCAGCAGCTTTCCGAGTTCTACCTACGAGCAGTACTTC; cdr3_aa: CASSFPSSTYEQYF
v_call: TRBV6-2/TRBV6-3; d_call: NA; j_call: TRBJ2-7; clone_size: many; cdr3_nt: TGTGCCAGCAGCAAATATACCGGGACTGCTTACGAGCAGTACTTC; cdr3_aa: CASSKYTGTAYEQYF
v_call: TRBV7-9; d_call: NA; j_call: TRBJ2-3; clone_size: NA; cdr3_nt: TGTGCCAGCAGCTTAGAGGGTGGTACGCAGTATTTT; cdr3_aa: CASSLEGGTQYF
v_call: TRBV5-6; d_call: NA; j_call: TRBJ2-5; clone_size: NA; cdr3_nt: TGTGCCAGCAGCTTGGAGAAGACCCAGTACTTC; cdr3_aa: CASSLEKTQYF
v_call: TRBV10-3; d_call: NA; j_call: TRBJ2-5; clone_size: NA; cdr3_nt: TGTGCCATCGCCCCAAGGGAGACACAAGAGACCCAGTACTTC; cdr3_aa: CAIAPRETQETQYF
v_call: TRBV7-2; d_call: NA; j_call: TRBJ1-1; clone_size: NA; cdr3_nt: TGTGCCAGCAGAAAACCGGGACACATGAACACTGAAGCTTTCTTT; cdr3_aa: CASRKPGHMNTEAFF
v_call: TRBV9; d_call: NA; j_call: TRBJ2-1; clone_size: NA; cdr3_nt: TGTGCCAGCTCCCCGACTCCGGGTAATGAGCAGTTCTTC; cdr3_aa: CASSPTPGNEQFF
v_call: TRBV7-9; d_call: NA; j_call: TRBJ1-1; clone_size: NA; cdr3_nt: TGTGCCAGCAGCTTACTCTCGTCACAGGGAGCCACTGAAGCTTTCTTT; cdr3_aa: CASSLLSSQGATEAFF
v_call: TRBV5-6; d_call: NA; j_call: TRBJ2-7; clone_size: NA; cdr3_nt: TGTGCCAGCAGCGACACAAGTTGGGACGAGCAGTACTTC; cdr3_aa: CASSDTSWDEQYF
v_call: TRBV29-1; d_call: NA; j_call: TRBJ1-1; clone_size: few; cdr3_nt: TGCAGCGTTGTGGCCAGGGCTTCGAACACTGAAGCTTTCTTT; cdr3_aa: CSVVARASNTEAFF
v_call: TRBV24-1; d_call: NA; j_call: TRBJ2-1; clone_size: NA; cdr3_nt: TGTGCCACCAGTGATCGATTGTTTACGTCCTACAATGAGCAGTTCTTC; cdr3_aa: CATSDRLFTSYNEQFF
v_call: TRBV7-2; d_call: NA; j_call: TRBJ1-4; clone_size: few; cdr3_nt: TGTGCCAGCAGCTTCTCTCCCAGTACAACTAATGAAAAACTGTTTTTT; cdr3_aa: CASSFSPSTTNEKLFF
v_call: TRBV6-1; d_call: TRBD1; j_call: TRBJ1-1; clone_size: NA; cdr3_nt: TGTGCCAGCAGTAAGACACAGGGGGCAAGGACTGAAGCTTTCTTT; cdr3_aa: CASSKTQGARTEAFF
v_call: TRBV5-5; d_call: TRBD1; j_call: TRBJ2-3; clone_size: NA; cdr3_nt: TGTGCCAGCAGCTTGACCCCCCAGGGGGACACAGATACGCAGTATTTT; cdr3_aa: CASSLTPQGDTDTQYF
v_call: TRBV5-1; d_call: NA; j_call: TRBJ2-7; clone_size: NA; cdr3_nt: TGCGCCAGCAGCTTGACCCAAGGGTACGAGCAGTACTTC; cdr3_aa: CASSLTQGYEQYF
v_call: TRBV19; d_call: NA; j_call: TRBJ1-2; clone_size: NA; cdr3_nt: TGTGCCAGTAGTCCGCCCAGGGGCTCCAGTGGCTACACCTTC; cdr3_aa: CASSPPRGSSGYTF
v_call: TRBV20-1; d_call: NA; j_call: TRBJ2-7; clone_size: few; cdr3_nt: TGCAGTGCTACCGTCGGGGGCCGGTTAAAATACGAGCAGTACTTC; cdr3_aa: CSATVGGRLKYEQYF
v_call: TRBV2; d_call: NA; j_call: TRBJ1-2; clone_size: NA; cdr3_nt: TGTGCCAGCGGGGGGCGACAGGATCGCTCCTATGGCTACACCTTC; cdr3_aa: CASGGRQDRSYGYTF
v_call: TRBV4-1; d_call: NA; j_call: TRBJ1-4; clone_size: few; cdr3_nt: TGCGCCAGCAGCCAATTGTTTCTTCCTAATGAAAAACTGTTTTTT; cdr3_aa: CASSQLFLPNEKLFF
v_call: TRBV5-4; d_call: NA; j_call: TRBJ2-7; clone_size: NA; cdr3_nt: TGTGCCAGCAGCTTGGGTCCGGCATCCTACGAGCAGTACTTC; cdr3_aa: CASSLGPASYEQYF
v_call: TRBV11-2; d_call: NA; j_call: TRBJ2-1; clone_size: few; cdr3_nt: TGTGCCAGCAGCTTAGATTATGACTATCGGGAGCAGTTCTTC; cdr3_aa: CASSLDYDYREQFF
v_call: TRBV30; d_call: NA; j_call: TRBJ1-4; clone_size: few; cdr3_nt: TGTGCCTGGAGTGCCTGGGCCGGAGAAAAACTGTTTTTT; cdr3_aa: CAWSAWAGEKLFF
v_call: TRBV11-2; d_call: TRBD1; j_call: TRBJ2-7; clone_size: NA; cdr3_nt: TGTGCCAGCAGTCCGTCCTTACTAAGGGGACAGGGGGACTACGAGCAGTACTTC; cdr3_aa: CASSPSLLRGQGDYEQYF
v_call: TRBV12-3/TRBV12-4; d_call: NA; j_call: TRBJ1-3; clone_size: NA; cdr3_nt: TGTGCCAGCAGACTAGGGGACTCTGGAAACACCATATATTTT; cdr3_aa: CASRLGDSGNTIYF
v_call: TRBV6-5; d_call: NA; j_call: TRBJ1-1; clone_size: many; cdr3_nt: TGTGCCAGCAGCCTCACAGGTCGGACTGAAGCTTTCTTT; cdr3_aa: CASSLTGRTEAFF
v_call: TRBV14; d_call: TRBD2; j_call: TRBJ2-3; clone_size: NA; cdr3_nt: TGTGCCAGCAGCCAGGAGGGTCTGCGGGGGTACACAGATACGCAGTATTTT; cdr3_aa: CASSQEGLRGYTDTQYF
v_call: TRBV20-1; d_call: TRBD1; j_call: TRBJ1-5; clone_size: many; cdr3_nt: TGCAGTGCTAACAGGGGGCATAAGTGGCCCCAGCATTTT; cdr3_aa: CSANRGHKWPQHF